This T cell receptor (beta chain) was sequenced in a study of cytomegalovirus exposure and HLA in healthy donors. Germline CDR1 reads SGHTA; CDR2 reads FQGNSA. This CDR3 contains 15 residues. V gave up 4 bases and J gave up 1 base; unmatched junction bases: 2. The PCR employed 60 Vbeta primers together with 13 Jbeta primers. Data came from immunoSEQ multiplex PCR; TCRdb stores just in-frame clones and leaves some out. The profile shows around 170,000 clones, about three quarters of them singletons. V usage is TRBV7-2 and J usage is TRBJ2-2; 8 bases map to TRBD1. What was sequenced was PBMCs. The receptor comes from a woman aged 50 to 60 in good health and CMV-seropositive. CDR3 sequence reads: CASSWGTGNTGELFF. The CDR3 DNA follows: TGTGCCAGCAGCTGGGGGACAGGGAACACCGGGGAGCTGTTTTTT.